This T cell receptor (beta chain) was sequenced for a study of blood T cell repertoires in COVID-19. TCRdb keeps only in-frame clones here, not all; method: immunoSEQ multiplex PCR. This sample has 300,000 to 400,000 clones; approximately 89% occur once, and the top ten carry about 3.5%. J lost 3 bases, V lost 0 bases, and 1 base had no gene match. The CDR3 is 15 amino acids. From germline, CDR1 is ENHRY and CDR2 SYGVKD. The TCR originated in a woman under 30 who had recovered from COVID-19. This chain connects TRBV10-3 to TRBJ1-2; TRBD1 matches 10 bases. Sequencing was carried out using peripheral blood. The CDR3 here is CAISESGTGDYGYTF. For the CDR3, the DNA is TGTGCCATCAGTGAGTCGGGGACAGGGGACTATGGCTACACCTTC.